This record covers a single T cell receptor (beta chain). Its specificity is unknown. The germline V and J ends were trimmed by 2 bases and 2 bases, with 21 bases remaining between them. The CDR3 totals 19 residues. Germline CDR1 is LGHNA and CDR2 is YSLEER. This entry comes from a study of cytomegalovirus exposure and HLA in healthy donors. The study, taken as a whole, reports: Analysis performed later found more than 15,000 TCR beta sequences associated with HLA alleles at 0.05 false discovery rate.

PCR used 60 Vbeta primers and 13 Jbeta primers. Produced via immunoSEQ multiplex PCR; TCRdb's table is partial and in-frame only. Among roughly 150,000 clones listed, around 73% were seen once. Every donor was a healthy person donating bone marrow. This receptor was identified in a male donor in good health and CMV-seronegative. Sample: PBMCs. V and J are TRBV4-3 and TRBJ2-2; tentative D call: TRBD2 (5 bases). Here the CDR3 DNA reads TGCGCCAGCAGCCAATCAGCCGGCAGCGGATCACTTAACACCGGGGAGCTGTTTTTT. Its translation is CASSQSAGSGSLNTGELFF.